Listed below are T cell receptor beta chains from one sample, sequenced in a study of tumor-infiltrating lymphocytes in localized non-small cell lung cancer. TCRdb's copy holds only in-frame clones and misses some; the assay was immunoSEQ multiplex PCR. This sample carries 27,000 or so clones, 75% to 90% of them seen once, and the ten largest clones take around 2%. The sequenced material came from lung tumor tissue. These receptors were taken from a human donor with non-small cell lung cancer. CDR3s include the opening cysteine and the closing phenylalanine or tryptophan. The order of the fields is J gene, D gene, clone size, V gene, CDR3 DNA, CDR3 protein. A D gene is named only where the DNA matches it firmly. Clone size is given for some rows only: seen once, a few or many times, or a class if the clone is expanded.

TRBJ2-7 | TRBD2 | . | TRBV27 | TGTGCCAGCAGTTTATCCGGACTAGCGGGGGGCCTTTCATACTTC | CASSLSGLAGGLSYF
TRBJ1-3 | . | . | TRBV6-5 | TGTGCCAGCAGTTACTCGAAGGCTCCCTCTGGAAACACCATATATTTT | CASSYSKAPSGNTIYF
TRBJ2-7 | . | . | TRBV5-6 | TGTGCCAGCAGCTTGCGTAGAACCGCCGAGCAGTACTTC | CASSLRRTAEQYF
TRBJ2-2 | . | . | TRBV25-1 | TGTGCCAGCAGACACACCGGGGAGCTGTTTTTT | CASRHTGELFF
TRBJ1-3 | . | . | TRBV6-1 | TGTGCCAGCAGTGAAACTTCCAGGGAGGGAAACACCATATATTTT | CASSETSREGNTIYF
TRBJ2-5 | TRBD2 | once | TRBV7-2 | TGTGCCAGCAGCTTAGCGCTTGGGACTAGCGAGCAAGAGACCCAGTACTTC | CASSLALGTSEQETQYF
TRBJ2-7 | . | . | TRBV5-1 | TGCGCCAGCAGCGGGACCCCTTTTTCCTACGAGCAGTACTTC | CASSGTPFSYEQYF
TRBJ2-2 | . | . | TRBV5-1 | TGCGCCAGCAGCTCACGACAGAGCACCGGGGAGCTGTTTTTT | CASSSRQSTGELFF
TRBJ1-6 | . | . | TRBV7-2 | TGTGCCAGCAGCTTACAAACGGCTCCTTCACCCCTCCACTTT | CASSLQTAPSPLHF
TRBJ2-7 | TRBD1 | . | TRBV11-2 | TGTGCCAGCAGCTACCAATGGCGGACAGGGGTCTACGAGCAGTACTTC | CASSYQWRTGVYEQYF
TRBJ1-6 | . | . | TRBV6-5 | TGTGCCAGCAGTTACGAAACAGAAAATTCACCCCTCCACTTT | CASSYETENSPLHF
TRBJ2-1 | TRBD2 | . | TRBV27 | TGTGCCAGCAGTGTACCGGGACTAGCGGGCTCTGAGCAGTTCTTC | CASSVPGLAGSEQFF
TRBJ1-1 | . | few | TRBV5-1 | TGCGCCAGCAGCCCCGACAGTTTGTCTAACACTGAAGCTTTCTTT | CASSPDSLSNTEAFF